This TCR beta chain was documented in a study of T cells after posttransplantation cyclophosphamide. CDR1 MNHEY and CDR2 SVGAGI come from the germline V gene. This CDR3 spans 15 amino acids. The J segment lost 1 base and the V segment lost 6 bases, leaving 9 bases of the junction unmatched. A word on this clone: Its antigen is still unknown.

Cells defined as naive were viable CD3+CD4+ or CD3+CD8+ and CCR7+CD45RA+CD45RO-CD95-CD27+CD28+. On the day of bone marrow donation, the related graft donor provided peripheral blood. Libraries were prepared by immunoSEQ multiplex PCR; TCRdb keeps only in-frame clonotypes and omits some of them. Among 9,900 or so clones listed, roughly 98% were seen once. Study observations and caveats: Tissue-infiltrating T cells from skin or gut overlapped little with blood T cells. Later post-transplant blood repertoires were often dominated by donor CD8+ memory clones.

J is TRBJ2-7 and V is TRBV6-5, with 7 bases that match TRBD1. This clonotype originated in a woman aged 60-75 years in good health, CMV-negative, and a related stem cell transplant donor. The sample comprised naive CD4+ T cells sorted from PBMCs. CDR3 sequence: CASRSTGVLSYEQYF. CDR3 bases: TGTGCCAGCAGGTCAACAGGGGTTTTATCCTACGAGCAGTACTTC.